The 25 T cell receptor beta chains below all came from one sample that was sequenced in a study of blood T cell repertoires in COVID-19. Only in-frame clones appear in the TCRdb table, and some are missing; sequencing was by immunoSEQ multiplex PCR. The data show approximately 46,000 clones, approximately 90% seen once. The source material was peripheral blood. These receptors were obtained from a man between 65 and 80 years old with active COVID-19.

Comments on this clone: Compared with germline, one end of the junction differs, possibly owing to a read error. This chain uses TRBV6-2 or TRBV6-3 with TRBJ1-3, with TRBD1 matching 8 bases. This CDR3 comprises 15 residues. Germline CDR1 reads MNHEY; CDR2 reads SVGEGT. The chain's CDR3 is CASSLGQVYGKTIYF. The CDR3 DNA is TGTGCCAGCAGTTTGGGACAGGTTTACGGAAAGACCATATATTTT.

This sequence joins TRBV5-1 and TRBJ2-3, with TRBD2 matching 8 bases. The junction had 4 bases not matched to a gene; V was cut back by 4 bases and J by 3 bases. Germline V lookup: CDR1 SGHRS, CDR2 YFSETQ. The length of the CDR3 is 14 residues. This chain's CDR3 is CASSPAGVTDTQYF. CDR3 DNA sequence: TGCGCCAGCAGCCCAGCGGGGGTGACAGATACGCAGTATTTT.

The V and J genes are TRBV5-1 and TRBJ1-3, with TRBD1 matching 8 bases. V dropped 1 base and J dropped 2; count of bases not matched to a gene: 2. Germline V gives CDR1 SGHRS, CDR2 YFSETQ. This CDR3 contains 15 residues. CDR3 sequence (DNA): TGCGCCAGCAGCTTGTCAGGGGGCACTGGAAACACCATATATTTT. It yields the protein CASSLSGGTGNTIYF.

The chain links TRBV19 to TRBJ1-4; TRBD1 might be the D (6 bases). V was cut by 3 bases and J by 8 bases, with 16 bases left in between. Germline V lookup: CDR1 LNHDA, CDR2 SQIVND (reference sequence). This CDR3 contains 15 residues. The CDR3 here is CASSIASGVSEKLFF. CDR3 DNA: TGTGCCAGTAGTATCGCCTCAGGGGTTAGCGAAAAACTGTTTTTT.

The gene calls are TRBV5-1 and TRBJ2-3; D call uncertain. V dropped 0 bases and J dropped 5 bases, with 4 bases sitting between them. The germline V gene has CDR1 SGHRS and CDR2 YFSETQ. The CDR3 totals 12 residues. CDR3 residues: CASSLAIDTQYF. In nucleotides, the CDR3 is TGCGCCAGCAGCTTGGCTATAGATACGCAGTATTTT.

The chain has TRBV5-4 and TRBJ1-1; D is unclear. The CDR3 covers 15 residues. Trimming took off 0 bases at V and 2 bases at J, with 11 bases between the two ends. Germline CDR1 is SGHNT and CDR2 is YYREEE (reference sequence). This CDR3 reads CASSLGEVTNTEAFF. Written as DNA, the CDR3 is TGTGCCAGCAGCTTGGGGGAGGTCACTAACACTGAAGCTTTCTTT.

The CDR3 DNA reads as TGTGCCAGCACGGGGACCGGGACAAACTCTGGAAACACCATATATTTT. The encoded protein is CASTGTGTNSGNTIYF. The V and J genes are TRBV18 and TRBJ1-3, with D tentatively TRBD1 (6 bases). Deletions cut 8 bases from V and 0 bases from J, with 17 bases between. This CDR3 region has 16 residues. The germline V gene encodes CDR1 KGHSH and CDR2 LQKENI. The full variable domain, in which reference TRBV18 and TRBJ1-3 provide the parts outside the CDR3, is NAGVMQNPRHLVRRRGQEARLRCSPMKGHSHVYWYRQLPEEGLKFMVYLQKENIIDESGMPKERFSAEFPKEGPSILRIQQVVRGDSAAYFCASTGTGTNSGNTIYFGEGSWLTVV.

The V gene is TRBV24-1, the J gene TRBJ1-1; TRBD1 matches 8 bases. This CDR3 has 16 amino acids. V gave up 5 bases and J gave up 7 bases; unmatched junction bases: 14. CDR1 and CDR2 from the germline V gene are KGHDR and SFDVKD. CDR3 sequence reads: CATSVATGAPYVEAFF. The CDR3 bases are TGTGCCACCAGTGTCGCGACAGGGGCCCCGTATGTTGAAGCTTTCTTT.

The chain couples TRBV7-3 to TRBJ1-1; D perhaps matches TRBD1 (5 bases). Trimming removed 1 base from V and 0 bases from J, with 9 bases in between. This CDR3 contains 15 residues. CDR1 is SGHTA and CDR2 is FQGTGA in the germline V gene. CDR3 loop: CASSLRAGLNTEAFF. The CDR3 DNA reads as TGTGCCAGCAGCTTAAGGGCAGGGCTGAACACTGAAGCTTTCTTT.

The count of this clone is one. J is TRBJ1-4 and V is TRBV10-1; D is possibly TRBD1 (5 bases). CDR1 is WNHNN, CDR2 SYGVQD, per germline (reference sequence). The CDR3 runs 14 residues. Trimming left V 2 bases short and J 7 bases short, with 11 bases between. CDR3 DNA: TGCGCCAGCAGTGAGGGGGCAACGGGTGAAAAACTGTTTTTT. It encodes CASSEGATGEKLFF.

J is TRBJ1-5 and V is TRBV7-9; D might be TRBD1 (5 bases). V was trimmed by 3 bases and J by 0 bases, leaving 18 bases between them. This CDR3 is built from 18 residues. The germline V gene encodes CDR1 SEHNR and CDR2 FQNEAQ (reference sequence). This CDR3 is CASSFVPPGTYSNQPQHF. The CDR3 DNA sequence: TGTGCCAGCAGCTTCGTGCCGCCCGGGACTTATAGCAATCAGCCCCAGCATTTT. Using reference TRBV7-9 and TRBJ1-5 for the parts outside the CDR3, the full variable domain is DTGVSQNPRHKITKRGQNVTFRCDPISEHNRLYWYRQTLGQGPEFLTYFQNEAQLEKSRLLSDRFSAERPKGSFSTLEIQRTEQGDSAMYLCASSFVPPGTYSNQPQHFGDGTRLSIL.

About this clone: The junction does not match germline at one end; this may be a read error. The CDR3 nucleotides are TGTGCTAGCAGCGAAACTACTCAAGAGACCCAGTACTTC. This codes for CASSETTQETQYF. This chain uses TRBV7-7 with TRBJ2-5; no definite D call. The germline V gene encodes CDR1 SSHAT and CDR2 FNYEAQ (reference sequence). CDR3 length equals 13 residues.

This clone turned up a few times. The CDR3 here is CATSINRLAGSYNEQFF. CDR3 coding DNA: TGTGCCACCAGCATTAACCGGCTGGCAGGGTCCTACAATGAGCAGTTCTTC. The V call is TRBV15, the J call TRBJ2-1, with a weak D call TRBD1 (5 bases). Trimming took 4 bases from V and 1 from J, leaving 17 bases between them. Germline CDR1 and CDR2: LNHNV and YYDKDF (reference sequence). There are 17 residues in the CDR3.

The gene calls are TRBV6-2 or TRBV6-3 and TRBJ1-2, with D tentatively TRBD1 (6 bases). The CDR3 consists of 16 residues. Germline CDR1 MNHEY, CDR2 SVGEGT. Trimming stripped 5 bases from V and 0 bases from J, with 16 bases between. This CDR3 reads CASSRGARNTNYGYTF. In nucleotides, the CDR3 is TGTGCCAGCAGTCGGGGGGCTCGGAATACTAACTATGGCTACACCTTC.

This rearrangement joins TRBV4-3 to TRBJ1-1, with unresolved D. The CDR3 sequence is 15 residues long. V dropped 0 bases and J dropped 7 bases, with 15 bases sitting between them. Germline assignment: CDR1 LGHNA and CDR2 YSLEER. The CDR3 DNA is TGCGCCAGCAGCCAAGATCGAGCTGTATCTGGTGAAGCTTTCTTT. It specifies CASSQDRAVSGEAFF.

This rearrangement joins TRBV14 to TRBJ2-3; the D gene is possibly TRBD1 (5 bases). V was cut by 0 bases and J by 2 bases, with 9 bases left in between. Germline lookup yields CDR1 SGHDN and CDR2 FVKESK. CDR3 length: 15 amino acids. The CDR3, as DNA: TGTGCCAGCAGCCAAGAATGGGGCTCCACAGATACGCAGTATTTT. Translated: CASSQEWGSTDTQYF.

The J gene is TRBJ2-1, the V gene TRBV7-8; 13 nucleotides line up with TRBD2. The CDR3 runs to 15 residues. CDR1 SGHVS and CDR2 FQNEAQ come from the germline V gene. V was clipped by 5 bases and J by 5 bases; unmatched bases: 3. The CDR3 DNA reads as TGTGCCAGCAGCGCGGGACTAGCGGGGAACAATGAGCAGTTCTTC. This translates into CASSAGLAGNNEQFF.

The J gene is TRBJ2-5, the V gene TRBV6-1; tentative D call: TRBD2 (6 bases). The CDR3 consists of 14 residues. Trimming cost V 0 bases and J 7 bases, with 12 bases left between them. CDR1 and CDR2 (germline): MNHNS, SASEGT. The CDR3 is CASSEAIRRGTQYF. The CDR3 coding sequence is TGTGCCAGCAGTGAAGCAATTAGGAGGGGGACCCAGTACTTC.

The chain combines TRBV10-2 with TRBJ2-7; TRBD2 agrees at 11 bases. Germline V CDR1 and CDR2: WSHSY, SAAADI. J lost 6 bases, V lost 6 bases, and 19 bases had no gene match. The CDR3 runs 18 residues. The CDR3 is CASSQISGGALRPSEQYF. The CDR3 DNA reads as TGCGCCAGCAGCCAAATTAGCGGGGGGGCTCTCCGTCCGTCCGAGCAGTACTTC.

The V call is TRBV19, the J call TRBJ2-3; 7 bases align to TRBD1. V was clipped by 2 bases and J by 4 bases; unmatched bases: 3. In germline, CDR1 is LNHDA, CDR2 SQIVND (reference sequence). This CDR3 spans 14 amino acids. The CDR3 DNA reads as TGTGCCAGTAGTATACGGCAGGGGGCAGATACGCAGTATTTT. Amino acids: CASSIRQGADTQYF. Full variable domain (outside the CDR3, taken from reference TRBV19 and TRBJ2-3): DGGITQSPKYLFRKEGQNVTLSCEQNLNHDAMYWYRQDPGQGLRLIYYSQIVNDFQKGDIAEGYSVSREKKESFPLTVTSAQKNPTAFYLCASSIRQGADTQYFGPGTRLTVL.

The gene calls are TRBV28 and TRBJ1-2, with 8 bases identical to TRBD1. V was pared by 4 bases and J by 0 bases, with 4 bases of the junction left unmatched. CDR3 length: 15 residues. Per the germline V gene, CDR1 is MDHEN and CDR2 is SYDVKM. DNA for the CDR3: TGTGCCAGCAGTTCCCAGGGGGCTCCTAACTATGGCTACACCTTC. Translated: CASSSQGAPNYGYTF.

This rearrangement joins TRBV5-1 to TRBJ1-2; possibly TRBD1 for D (5 bases). The germline V gene has CDR1 SGHRS and CDR2 YFSETQ. This CDR3 is 15 amino acids long. Trimming removed 3 bases at V and 0 bases at J, with 12 bases between. The DNA for the CDR3 is TGCGCCAGCAGCTCGGACGCAGGGACTAACTATGGCTACACCTTC. It translates to CASSSDAGTNYGYTF.

The chain has TRBV6-1 and TRBJ1-2, with a weak D call TRBD1 (5 bases). The CDR3 extends over 14 amino acids. V was pared by 1 base and J by 7 bases, with 13 bases between. Germline values: CDR1 MNHNS, CDR2 SASEGT. The CDR3 nucleotides read TGTGCCAGCAGTGAAGGAGGCAGGGTTGGTGGCTACACCTTC. This gives the protein CASSEGGRVGGYTF.

CDR3 region: CASSFQGIEQYF. The DNA for the CDR3 is TGTGCCAGCAGCTTTCAGGGAATCGAGCAGTACTTC. The chain couples TRBV7-9 to TRBJ2-7, with TRBD1 as a possible D gene (5 bases). Germline V gene lookup returns CDR1 SEHNR and CDR2 FQNEAQ (reference sequence). V was trimmed by 3 bases and J by 6 bases, leaving 9 bases between them. The CDR3 totals 12 residues.

J is TRBJ2-3 and V is TRBV3-1 (or the pseudogene TRBV3-2); 9 nucleotides align to TRBD2. There are 17 residues in the CDR3. Looked up from germline, CDR1 is LGHDT and CDR2 is YNNKEL (reference sequence). V shed 0 bases, J shed 5 bases, and the junction held 9 bases outside the gene matches. The CDR3 DNA sequence: TGTGCCAGCAGCCAAGATCCCGCGGGGGGGCCTGTAGATACGCAGTATTTT. It specifies CASSQDPAGGPVDTQYF.